This T cell receptor beta chain was obtained from a study of yellow fever vaccine responses in identical twins. General study points: Reported findings indicate that twins' vaccine T cell responses seemed partially convergent, partially personalized.

The CDR3 totals 18 residues. Germline V gene sequence: CDR1 LGHNA, CDR2 YNFKEQ. Between the trimmed V and J ends, which lost 2 bases and 4 bases, there was a span of 21 bases. This clonotype was detected only a few times. The antigen remains undetermined. In TCRdb, the RT-PCR reads were re-called with MiXCR into one record per CDR3 protein. The repertoire holds 18,000 or so distinct CDR3 sequences, with just over 60% as singletons. The chain joins TRBV4-2 to TRBJ2-1; TRBD2 is a possible D gene (5 bases). This clonotype originated in a woman between 18 and 29 years old who received the yellow fever vaccine. Specimen: T cells from blood (PBMCs), unsorted or a sorted subset (not recorded which), collected before or after yellow fever vaccination (not recorded which). The CDR3 region is CASSQQEAARSVYNEQFF. As DNA, the CDR3 is TGTGCCAGCAGCCAACAGGAGGCCGCCCGATCCGTATACAATGAGCAGTTCTTC.